Listed below are T cell receptor beta chains from one sample, sequenced in a study of blood T cell repertoires in COVID-19. TCRdb's copy holds only in-frame clones and misses some; the assay was immunoSEQ multiplex PCR. The table has approximately 100,000 clones, about 91% seen once; the top ten hold approximately 15%. The material sequenced was peripheral blood. Receptor source: a man aged 45 to 65 with acute or convalescent COVID-19. CDR3s include the opening cysteine and the closing phenylalanine or tryptophan. The D gene is left open where the match is weak. Clone sizes are given selectively: once, few, many, or a class where the clone is expanded.

TRBJ2-1 TRBV3-1/TRBV3-2 NA NA CASSQASANRQFF TGTGCCAGCAGCCAAGCCTCCGCTAACCGTCAGTTCTTC
TRBJ1-1 TRBV29-1 NA NA CSASVQTEAFF TGCAGCGCCAGTGTTCAGACTGAAGCTTTCTTT
TRBJ1-6 TRBV10-3 NA NA CAIRDTGSSPLHF TGTGCCATCAGGGACACAGGGAGTTCACCCCTCCACTTT
TRBJ1-2 TRBV5-1 TRBD1 NA CASSLGDSLYGYTF TGCGCCAGCAGCTTGGGGGACAGCCTCTATGGCTACACCTTC
TRBJ2-2 TRBV5-6 TRBD1 NA CASLGQGDTGELFF TGTGCCAGCTTGGGACAGGGGGACACCGGGGAGCTGTTTTTT
TRBJ1-2 TRBV30 TRBD1 NA CACSGQGDGYTF TGTGCCTGTAGTGGGCAGGGGGATGGCTACACCTTC
TRBJ2-2 TRBV11-3 NA NA CASSLVRADTGELFF TGTGCCAGCAGCTTAGTCAGGGCGGACACCGGGGAGCTGTTTTTT
TRBJ2-2 TRBV3-1/TRBV3-2 TRBD2 NA CASSHGLGILGTANTGELFF TGTGCCAGCAGCCACGGACTAGGAATTTTAGGGACCGCGAACACCGGGGAGCTGTTTTTT
TRBJ1-1 TRBV19 TRBD1 NA CASRLFSGQGVWGLESTEAFF TGTGCCAGTAGGCTCTTCTCGGGACAGGGAGTTTGGGGCCTTGAGAGCACTGAAGCTTTCTTT
TRBJ2-7 TRBV30 NA NA CAWSRNYRSYEQYF TGTGCCTGGAGTCGCAACTATCGGTCCTACGAGCAGTACTTC
TRBJ1-2 TRBV7-9 NA NA CASSTLAGDGYTF TGTGCCAGCAGCACTTTGGCGGGCGATGGCTACACCTTC
TRBJ2-1 TRBV5-1 NA NA CASSLARGTYEQFF TGCGCCAGCAGCTTGGCCCGGGGGACTTATGAGCAGTTCTTC
TRBJ2-7 TRBV6-5 NA NA CASSTIWGGGYEQYF TGTGCCAGCAGTACCATATGGGGGGGCGGCTACGAGCAGTACTTC
TRBJ1-5 TRBV6-2/TRBV6-3 NA once CASSYMGRGLQPQHF TGTGCCAGCAGTTACATGGGCAGGGGATTACAGCCCCAGCATTTT
TRBJ2-3 TRBV5-1 TRBD2 NA CASSPFPGTSGTDTQYF TGCGCCAGCAGCCCCTTCCCCGGGACTAGCGGCACAGATACGCAGTATTTT
TRBJ1-1 TRBV28 NA few CASSFGGLEAFF TGTGCCAGCAGTTTCGGGGGACTTGAAGCTTTCTTT
TRBJ2-3 TRBV11-1 TRBD1 once CASSSRTGQTDTQYF TGTGCCAGCAGCTCCCGGACAGGGCAAACAGATACGCAGTATTTT
TRBJ2-1 TRBV13 TRBD1 NA CASSFWGQGSNEQFF TGTGCCAGCAGCTTTTGGGGACAGGGATCCAATGAGCAGTTCTTC
TRBJ1-1 TRBV13 NA NA CASSLAGNTEAFF TGTGCCAGCAGCTTAGCGGGGAACACTGAAGCTTTCTTT
TRBJ2-7 TRBV10-3 TRBD1 NA CAISTSGTGGYEQYF TGTGCCATCAGTACCTCCGGGACAGGGGGCTACGAGCAGTACTTC